These T cell receptor beta chains were read from a single sample in a study of blood T cell repertoires in COVID-19. Repertoires were generated with immunoSEQ multiplex PCR, while TCRdb's copy carries only in-frame clones and drops some. The sample contains 250,000 to 300,000 clones, 75% to 90% of which appear only once. Sequencing was carried out using peripheral blood. The receptors here all came from a man between 45 and 60 years old with acute or convalescent COVID-19. CDR3s leave out the opening cysteine and the closing phenylalanine or tryptophan. Fields, in order: V gene, J gene, CDR3 protein.

TRBV29-1	TRBJ1-2	SVKEGAYGYT
TRBV7-9	TRBJ1-1	ASSLPRQGEGSAF
TRBV7-9	TRBJ1-1	ASSLALRDGVNTEAF
TRBV5-1	TRBJ1-1	ASSGAGGSTEAF
TRBV29-1	TRBJ2-2	SVQDRGRAGELF
TRBV19	TRBJ2-2	ASSIEEQGIGTGELF
TRBV5-1	TRBJ2-1	ASSPGGITYNEQF
TRBV5-1	TRBJ2-7	ASSKLSRSYEQY
TRBV18	TRBJ1-6	ASSQNALPNSPLH
TRBV27	TRBJ1-3	ASSWLGQEWCTLVGNTIY
TRBV5-8	TRBJ1-4	ASSRRATNEKLF